The present TCR beta chain was sequenced within a study of blood T cell repertoires in COVID-19. Across the study: PBMCs, B-cell-depleted T cells, or T cells provided the cDNA or gDNA that made up the material.

V lost 6 bases, J lost 10 bases, and 19 bases lay in between. Germline CDR1 MNHEY, CDR2 SVGAGI. This CDR3 has 15 residues. The protocol was immunoSEQ multiplex PCR, while the TCRdb copy is restricted to in-frame clones and leaves out a portion. The sample records 300,000 to 400,000 clones, around 86% being singletons. The chain couples TRBV6-5 to TRBJ1-6, with D possibly TRBD1 on 5 matching bases. Sequences were obtained from peripheral blood. The TCR sequence derives from a woman between 50 and 59 years old with COVID-19, enrolled during active disease. This chain's CDR3 is CASSRAHRQGSPLHF. The CDR3, as DNA: TGTGCCAGCAGCCGGGCCCACCGGCAGGGATCACCCCTCCACTTT.